The 30 T cell receptor beta chains given below trace back to one sample, sequenced in a study of blood T cell repertoires in COVID-19. Clones were sequenced by immunoSEQ multiplex PCR, and TCRdb holds only the in-frame ones, with some missing. The sample has more than 90,000 clones, 75% to 90% seen once. Sequenced: peripheral blood. Every receptor here comes from a woman between 65 and 79 years old with acute or convalescent COVID-19.

This chain uses TRBV6-1 with TRBJ1-6; D might be TRBD1 (5 bases). Germline V gives CDR1 MNHNS, CDR2 SASEGT. The CDR3 totals 14 residues. The V end lost 1 base, the J end lost 9 bases, and 10 bases lay between the germline ends. CDR3 amino acids: CASSEVKTGSPLHF. The CDR3 nucleotides read TGTGCCAGCAGTGAAGTCAAAACAGGTTCACCCCTCCACTTT.

This clone was observed a single time. This chain links TRBV18 with TRBJ1-1; D gene unclear. This CDR3 is built from 12 residues. Germline V lookup: CDR1 KGHSH, CDR2 LQKENI. Trimming removed 2 bases at V and 5 bases at J, with 6 bases between. This CDR3 is CASSPSGTEAFF. The CDR3 nucleotides read TGTGCCAGCTCACCATCGGGGACTGAAGCTTTCTTT.

The chain joins TRBV27 to TRBJ2-1; D is possibly TRBD2 (7 bases). The germline V gene has CDR1 MNHEY and CDR2 SMNVEV (reference sequence). Trimming removed 6 bases from V and 10 bases from J, with 13 bases in between. The CDR3 has 12 residues. CDR3 in amino acids: CASSSGGLEQFF. In DNA form, the CDR3 reads TGTGCCAGCAGCTCCGGGGGGCTCGAGCAGTTCTTC.

The V call is TRBV7-2, the J call TRBJ2-3, with 9 bases that match TRBD2. CDR3 length: 15 residues. CDR1 is SGHTA and CDR2 is FQGNSA in the germline V gene. V lost 4 bases, J lost 0 bases, and 2 bases stayed unmatched. CDR3 sequence reads: CASSSLAGSTDTQYF. CDR3 nucleotides: TGTGCCAGCAGCTCACTAGCGGGCAGCACAGATACGCAGTATTTT.

The chain carries TRBV7-6 and TRBJ2-2, with D possibly being TRBD2 (6 bases). Trimming pared 5 bases from V and 4 bases from J, leaving 11 bases between. Germline CDR1 SGHVS, CDR2 FNYEAQ. This CDR3 comprises 14 residues. DNA of the CDR3: TGTGCCAGCAGCCATGGAGGGGTCACCGGGGAGCTGTTTTTT. The encoded protein is CASSHGGVTGELFF.

The chain has TRBV18 and TRBJ1-1, with 10 bases matching TRBD1. The ends lost 5 bases at V and 3 bases at J; junction bases unmatched: 9. The CDR3 consists of 16 residues. Germline V gene lookup returns CDR1 KGHSH and CDR2 LQKENI. The CDR3: CASSNNDRGLYTEAFF. For the CDR3, the DNA is TGTGCCAGCTCAAATAACGACAGGGGGCTCTACACTGAAGCTTTCTTT.

The chain combines TRBV7-9 with TRBJ2-7; 10 bases match TRBD1. CDR1 and CDR2 (germline): SEHNR, FQNEAQ (reference sequence). The CDR3 has 13 amino acids. Trimming cost V 5 bases and J 5 bases; bases outside gene matches: 3. For the CDR3, the DNA is TGTGCCAGCAGCACCGGGACAGGGGACGAGCAGTACTTC. Protein: CASSTGTGDEQYF. Looking up the rest from reference TRBV7-9 and TRBJ2-7 gives the full variable domain: DTGVSQNPRHKITKRGQNVTFRCDPISEHNRLYWYRQTLGQGPEFLTYFQNEAQLEKSRLLSDRFSAERPKGSFSTLEIQRTEQGDSAMYLCASSTGTGDEQYFGPGTRLTVT.

The chain employs TRBV30 and TRBJ2-1; 10 bases are a match to TRBD2. Germline loops: CDR1 GTSNPN, CDR2 SVGIG (reference sequence). V lost 1 base, J lost 9 bases, and 12 bases stayed unmatched. The CDR3 spans 16 residues. The CDR3 protein is CAWSAAASGSWGEQFF. The CDR3 DNA reads as TGTGCCTGGAGTGCCGCGGCTAGCGGGAGTTGGGGTGAGCAGTTCTTC.

This sequence joins TRBV3-1 (or the pseudogene TRBV3-2) and TRBJ2-2; 8 positions agree with TRBD1. CDR1 is LGHDT, CDR2 YNNKEL, per germline (reference sequence). V lost 4 bases to trimming and J lost 3 bases; unmatched junction nucleotides: 7. The CDR3 consists of 16 residues. CDR3 loop: CASSPSGTGDTGELFF. The CDR3 DNA is TGTGCCAGCAGCCCATCCGGGACAGGAGACACCGGGGAGCTGTTTTTT.

CDR3 nucleotides: TGTGCCAGCAGCTTAGGGGGACACAGCTCTAGCACAGATACGCAGTATTTT. It translates to CASSLGGHSSSTDTQYF. This sequence joins TRBV7-6 and TRBJ2-3, with D possibly being TRBD1 (6 bases). Germline V gene data show CDR1 as SGHVS and CDR2 as FNYEAQ. V was pared by 1 base and J by 0 bases, with 14 bases between. This CDR3 contains 17 residues.

V gene TRBV11-3 combines with J gene TRBJ2-3; weak D call: TRBD2 (6 bases). Trimming cost V 5 bases and J 1 base, with 13 bases left between them. The CDR3 covers 15 residues. Looked up from germline, CDR1 is SGHNT and CDR2 is YENEEA. CDR3 sequence reads: CASSAGGARTDTQYF. DNA of the CDR3: TGTGCCAGCAGCGCCGGAGGGGCACGCACAGATACGCAGTATTTT.

In its sample, this clone was seen once. The V gene is TRBV23-1, the J gene TRBJ1-4, with 9 bases aligning to TRBD1. TRBV23-1 is identified as an open reading frame with a role that is uncertain. The CDR3 extends over 17 amino acids. The V segment lost 0 bases and the J segment 8 bases; nucleotides outside the gene matches: 10. The CDR3 bases are TGCGCCAGCAGTCAATCAATCAGACAGGGGGTGAAGGAAAAACTGTTTTTT. This translates into CASSQSIRQGVKEKLFF.

The chain couples TRBV11-2 to TRBJ2-1, with TRBD2 identical over 14 bases. J gave up 9 bases and V 5 bases, and 12 bases lay outside the gene matches. The CDR3 is 17 amino acids. The V gene's germline CDR1 is SGHAT and CDR2 FQNNGV. The CDR3 reads CASSLGLAGARPVEQFF. The CDR3 nucleotides read TGTGCCAGCAGCCTGGGACTAGCGGGAGCGCGCCCAGTTGAGCAGTTCTTC.

This clone was seen more than once but under ten times. The chain links TRBV9 to TRBJ1-1; 7 positions match TRBD1. J was trimmed by 5 bases and V by 4 bases; bases with no gene match: 2. This CDR3 is built from 12 residues. Germline V gives CDR1 SGDLS, CDR2 YYNGEE. CDR3 sequence: CASSQGETEAFF. CDR3 DNA sequence: TGTGCCAGCAGCCAGGGGGAAACTGAAGCTTTCTTT.

This rearrangement joins TRBV25-1 to TRBJ2-1; 14 bases agree with TRBD2. In germline, CDR1 is MGHDK, CDR2 SYGVNS. Unmatched junction bases numbered 5, after V lost 4 bases and J lost 9 bases. The CDR3 has 15 residues. CDR3 DNA sequence: TGTGCCAGCAGTGCGACTAGCGGGGGGGAGCGTGAGCAGTTCTTC. Translation gives CASSATSGGEREQFF.

The rearrangement links TRBV10-3 to TRBJ2-7, with a tentative D call TRBD1 (6 bases). V was pared by 4 bases and J by 6 bases, with 10 bases between. The germline V gene has CDR1 ENHRY and CDR2 SYGVKD. This CDR3 spans 12 amino acids. In DNA, the CDR3 is TGTGCCATCAGTGGGACAGCCTCCGAGCAGTACTTC. Translated, it gives CAISGTASEQYF.

The chain is built from TRBV5-8 and TRBJ1-1, with 9 bases lining up with TRBD1. J gave up 1 base and V 2 bases, and 12 bases lay outside the gene matches. CDR3 length: 18 residues. Germline CDR1 is SGHTS and CDR2 is YDEGEE. The CDR3 nucleotides are TGTGCCAGCAGCTTAACGAACAGGGGGCGCTTGGAGAACACTGAAGCTTTCTTT. It specifies CASSLTNRGRLENTEAFF.

The chain carries TRBV6-4 and TRBJ2-1; 8 nucleotides agree with TRBD2. CDR1 and CDR2 (germline): MRHNA, SNTAGT. The J segment lost 10 bases and the V segment lost 5 bases, leaving 10 bases of the junction unmatched. CDR3 length: 14 amino acids. CDR3 sequence reads: CASSTLGGAGEQFF. Here the CDR3 DNA reads TGTGCCAGCAGTACCCTCGGGGGGGCCGGGGAGCAGTTCTTC.

Written as DNA, the CDR3 is TGTGCCAGCAGTTTATCGTCGGGACTAGCGCTCAACTACGAGCAGTACTTC. Translating gives CASSLSSGLALNYEQYF. The chain combines TRBV27 with TRBJ2-7; 10 positions agree with TRBD2. Germline V gene data show CDR1 as MNHEY and CDR2 as SMNVEV (reference sequence). The ends lost 0 bases at V and 3 bases at J; junction bases unmatched: 8. The CDR3 covers 17 residues.

The rearrangement links TRBV6-5 to TRBJ1-2, with TRBD1 matching over 7 bases. From germline, CDR1 is MNHEY and CDR2 SVGAGI. The CDR3 runs to 12 residues. Trimming removed 6 bases from V and 8 bases from J; junction bases left unmatched: 6. The CDR3 DNA reads TGTGCCAGCAGACTCCAGGGGGGAGGCTACACCTTC. It yields the protein CASRLQGGGYTF.

The chain has TRBV12-3 or TRBV12-4 and TRBJ2-3, with D perhaps TRBD2 (6 bases). The length of the CDR3 is 12 residues. Trimming cost V 6 bases and J 9 bases, with 13 bases left between them. The CDR3 DNA sequence: TGTGCCAGCAGCCCGTGGCGGGGAACGCAGTATTTT. The encoded protein is CASSPWRGTQYF.

The chain couples TRBV4-2 to TRBJ2-3; weak D call: TRBD1 (5 bases). The germline V and J ends were trimmed by 5 bases and 8 bases, with 17 bases remaining between them. This CDR3 spans 14 amino acids. Germline V gives CDR1 LGHNA, CDR2 YNFKEQ. CDR3 sequence: CASSSEWVRGTQYF. CDR3 DNA: TGTGCCAGCAGCTCAGAGTGGGTTAGGGGTACGCAGTATTTT.

The chain joins TRBV10-3 to TRBJ1-4; TRBD1 matches at 10 bases. The germline CDR1 and CDR2 sequences are ENHRY and SYGVKD. V lost 0 bases, J lost 5 bases, and 6 bases stayed unmatched. This CDR3 has 17 residues. The CDR3 loop is CAISESAGQGLNEKLFF. DNA for the CDR3: TGTGCCATCAGTGAGTCGGCGGGACAGGGGCTAAATGAAAAACTGTTTTTT.

The chain links TRBV28 to TRBJ2-7; D is possibly TRBD1 (5 bases). The V end was cut by 6 bases, the J end by 3 bases, with 18 bases between. CDR3 size: 15 residues. The germline gives CDR1 MDHEN, CDR2 SYDVKM. The CDR3 region is CASSHRQTPNYEQYF. The DNA for the CDR3 is TGTGCCAGCAGCCACCGACAGACCCCCAACTACGAGCAGTACTTC.

V and J are TRBV11-3 and TRBJ2-1; D remains ambiguous. The germline V and J ends were trimmed by 2 bases and 5 bases, with 7 bases remaining between them. This CDR3 spans 13 amino acids. Germline V gene data show CDR1 as SGHNT and CDR2 as YENEEA. CDR3 in DNA: TGTGCCAGCAGCTTACAGGTTAACAATGAGCAGTTCTTC. It encodes CASSLQVNNEQFF. Using reference TRBV11-3 and TRBJ2-1 for the parts outside the CDR3, the full variable domain is EAGVVQSPRYKIIEKKQPVAFWCNPISGHNTLYWYLQNLGQGPELLIRYENEEAVDDSQLPKDRFSAERLKGVDSTLKIQPAELGDSAVYLCASSLQVNNEQFFGPGTRLTVL.

V usage is TRBV19 and J usage is TRBJ1-4, with TRBD1 matching over 7 bases. With 3 bases clipped from V and 6 bases from J, the junction kept 13 bases outside the gene matches. The CDR3 is 17 residues long. Germline CDR1 reads LNHDA; CDR2 reads SQIVND (reference sequence). The CDR3 DNA follows: TGTGCCAGTAGTATCCCCAGGCAGGACAGGAGACATGAAAAACTGTTTTTT. Translated, it gives CASSIPRQDRRHEKLFF.

The V call is TRBV5-4, the J call TRBJ1-2; TRBD1 aligns across 9 bases. The V and J ends lost 5 bases and 5 bases, in that order; junction bases with no gene match: 13. The CDR3 runs 16 residues. The germline V gene has CDR1 SGHNT and CDR2 YYREEE (reference sequence). Written as DNA, the CDR3 is TGTGCCAGCAGTAGCGTGGTGGGACAGGGAAGATATGGCTACACCTTC. The encoded protein is CASSSVVGQGRYGYTF.

The V gene is TRBV27, the J gene TRBJ2-7, with 9 nucleotides matching TRBD2. V was pared by 6 bases and J by 2 bases, with 8 bases of the junction left unmatched. CDR3 length: 15 residues. The germline CDR1 and CDR2 sequences are MNHEY and SMNVEV (reference sequence). The CDR3 is CASSPGTSPTYEQYF. In nucleotides, the CDR3 is TGTGCCAGCAGCCCCGGGACTAGCCCTACCTACGAGCAGTACTTC.

The J gene is TRBJ2-5, the V gene TRBV5-1; possible D gene TRBD2, 6 bases. The germline V and J ends were trimmed by 2 bases and 4 bases, with 15 bases remaining between them. CDR3 size: 15 residues. CDR1 and CDR2 (germline): SGHRS, YFSETQ. CDR3 loop: CASSLYTGVRETQYF. In DNA form, the CDR3 reads TGCGCCAGCAGCTTATATACGGGAGTTAGAGAGACCCAGTACTTC.

The chain is built from TRBV4-1 and TRBJ2-1; D call uncertain. Trimming cost V 4 bases and J 6 bases, with 10 bases left between them. Germline V gene lookup returns CDR1 MGHRA and CDR2 YSYEKL. The CDR3 covers 13 residues. The CDR3 nucleotides read TGCGCCAGCAGCCTAATACAGAGCAATGAGCAGTTCTTC. This sequence encodes CASSLIQSNEQFF.